This T cell receptor beta chain was observed in a study of Ad26.COV2.S vaccination and SARS-CoV-2 variants. Study-level results: Vaccinated and placebo-treated recipients had similar non-spike TCR breadth. The authors reported substantial breadth in spike-specific CD8+ and CD4+ T cell responses after vaccination. People who got the vaccine had more spike-specific TCR breadth than people who got placebo. The TCR breadth and depth analyses may have produced an underestimate of total T cell responses.

Per germline, CDR1 MNHEY and CDR2 SVGAGI. The junction had 10 bases not matched to a gene; V was cut back by 7 bases and J by 2 bases. This CDR3 region has 15 residues. In the case of this clone: What it recognizes is unknown.

Sequencing was performed with immunoSEQ multiplex PCR; in TCRdb, only in-frame clones are kept and a portion is missing. The sample carries 350,000 to 450,000 clones, 92% recorded once. The clonotype originates from a human donor who had recovered from COVID-19. The chain has TRBV6-5 and TRBJ1-2, with 7 bases matching TRBD1. This specimen consisted of peripheral blood, obtained after recovery from COVID-19. The CDR3 coding sequence is TGTGCCAGCAAACTCGACCCGACAGGGAACTATGGCTACACCTTC. Its protein product is CASKLDPTGNYGYTF.